This entry describes one TCR beta chain. Antigen specificity is unknown. The sample comes from a study of post-analysis software for immune sequencing data. Unique molecular identifiers tagged the TCR beta cDNA libraries. TCRdb independently ran MiXCR on the PCR reads; one entry per CDR3 protein. The sample lists approximately 770,000 distinct CDR3 sequences, around 42% seen once, with 4.9% in the top ten. Study-level results: A handful of TRBV segments were significantly more frequent in patients than in controls. TRBV5-6, TRBV5-1 and TRBV20-1 were among these segments. Samples prepared in the same batch strongly co-clustered by F measure. In multiple sclerosis, normalized Chao1 diversity was significantly below that of controls.

The length of the CDR3 is 16 residues. Per germline, CDR1 LGHNA and CDR2 YNFKEQ. J gave up 9 bases and V 1 base, and 12 bases lay outside the gene matches. Sequencing was performed on blood. The genes are TRBV4-2 and TRBJ2-1; 7 bases map to TRBD2. This TCR came from a girl between 5 and 17 years old with multiple sclerosis. The CDR3 region is CASSQARWVAGVEQFF. As DNA, the CDR3 is TGTGCCAGCAGCCAAGCCCGTTGGGTGGCGGGAGTTGAGCAGTTCTTC.